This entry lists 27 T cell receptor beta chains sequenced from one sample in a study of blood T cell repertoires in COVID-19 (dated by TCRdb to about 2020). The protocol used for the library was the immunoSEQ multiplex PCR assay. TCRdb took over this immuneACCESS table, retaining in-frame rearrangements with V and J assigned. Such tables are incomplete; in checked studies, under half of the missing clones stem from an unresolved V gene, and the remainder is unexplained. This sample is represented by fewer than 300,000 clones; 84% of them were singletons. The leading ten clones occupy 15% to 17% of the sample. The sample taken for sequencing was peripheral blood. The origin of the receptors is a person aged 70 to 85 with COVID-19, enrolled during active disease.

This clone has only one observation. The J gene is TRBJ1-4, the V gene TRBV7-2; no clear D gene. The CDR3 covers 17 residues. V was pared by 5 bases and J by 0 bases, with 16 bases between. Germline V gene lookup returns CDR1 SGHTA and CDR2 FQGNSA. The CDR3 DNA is TGTGCCAGCAGCCTATCGCTCGGGTTCACAACTAATGAAAAACTGTTTTTT. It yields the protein CASSLSLGFTTNEKLFF.

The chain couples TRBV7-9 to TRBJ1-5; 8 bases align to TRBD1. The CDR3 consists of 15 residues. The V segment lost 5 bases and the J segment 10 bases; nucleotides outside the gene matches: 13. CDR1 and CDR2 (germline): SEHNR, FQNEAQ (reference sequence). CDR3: CASSAGQGTNAPQHF. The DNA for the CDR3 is TGTGCCAGCAGCGCCGGACAGGGCACCAACGCACCCCAGCATTTT.

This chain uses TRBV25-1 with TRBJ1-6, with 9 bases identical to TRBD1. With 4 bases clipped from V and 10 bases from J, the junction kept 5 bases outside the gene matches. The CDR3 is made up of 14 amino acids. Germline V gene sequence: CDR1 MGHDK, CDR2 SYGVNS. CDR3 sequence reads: CASSVETGGSPLHF. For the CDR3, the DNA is TGTGCCAGCAGTGTTGAGACAGGGGGGTCACCCCTCCACTTT. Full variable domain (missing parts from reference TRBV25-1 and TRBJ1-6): EADIYQTPRYLVIGTGKKITLECSQTMGHDKMYWYQQDPGMELHLIHYSYGVNSTEKGDLSSESTVSRIRTEHFPLTLESARPSHTSQYLCASSVETGGSPLHFGNGTRLTVT.

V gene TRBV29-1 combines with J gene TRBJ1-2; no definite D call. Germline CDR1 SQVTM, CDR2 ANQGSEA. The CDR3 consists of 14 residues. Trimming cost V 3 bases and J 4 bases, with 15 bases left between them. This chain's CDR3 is CSVDTGSTGYGYTF. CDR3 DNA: TGCAGCGTTGATACCGGGAGTACGGGCTATGGCTACACCTTC.

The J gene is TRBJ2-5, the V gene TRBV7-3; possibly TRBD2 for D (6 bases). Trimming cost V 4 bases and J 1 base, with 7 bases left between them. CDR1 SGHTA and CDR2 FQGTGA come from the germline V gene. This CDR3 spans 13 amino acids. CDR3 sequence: CASSWGVQETQYF. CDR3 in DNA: TGTGCCAGCAGCTGGGGGGTCCAAGAGACCCAGTACTTC. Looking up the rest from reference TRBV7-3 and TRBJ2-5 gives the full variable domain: GAGVSQTPSNKVTEKGKYVELRCDPISGHTALYWYRQSLGQGPEFLIYFQGTGAADDSGLPNDRFFAVRPEGSVSTLKIQRTERGDSAVYLCASSWGVQETQYFGPGTRLLVL.

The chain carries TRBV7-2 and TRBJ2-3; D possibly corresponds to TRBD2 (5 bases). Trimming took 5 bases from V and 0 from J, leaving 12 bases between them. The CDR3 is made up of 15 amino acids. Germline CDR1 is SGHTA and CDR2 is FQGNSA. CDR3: CASSPLAASTDTQYF. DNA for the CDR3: TGTGCCAGCAGCCCCCTAGCTGCTAGCACAGATACGCAGTATTTT.

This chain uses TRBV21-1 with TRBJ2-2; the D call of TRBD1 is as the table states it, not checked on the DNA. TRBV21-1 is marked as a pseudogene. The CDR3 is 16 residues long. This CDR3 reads CASSRTGFRVPRELFF. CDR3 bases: TGTGCCAGCAGCAGGACAGGGTTCCGGGTGCCCCGGGAGCTGTTTTTT.

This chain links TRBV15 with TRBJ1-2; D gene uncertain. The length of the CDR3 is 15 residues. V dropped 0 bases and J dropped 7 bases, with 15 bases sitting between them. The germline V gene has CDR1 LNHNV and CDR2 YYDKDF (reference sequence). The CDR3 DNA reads TGTGCCACCAGCAGAGATTTAGCCCTTCTAACTGGCTACACCTTC. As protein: CATSRDLALLTGYTF.

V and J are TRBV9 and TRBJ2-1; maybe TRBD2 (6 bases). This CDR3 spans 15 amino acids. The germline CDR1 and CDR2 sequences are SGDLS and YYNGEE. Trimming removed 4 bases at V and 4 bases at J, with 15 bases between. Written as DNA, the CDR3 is TGTGCCAGCAGCTTTTCGGTAGCGGCTTACAATGAGCAGTTCTTC. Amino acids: CASSFSVAAYNEQFF.

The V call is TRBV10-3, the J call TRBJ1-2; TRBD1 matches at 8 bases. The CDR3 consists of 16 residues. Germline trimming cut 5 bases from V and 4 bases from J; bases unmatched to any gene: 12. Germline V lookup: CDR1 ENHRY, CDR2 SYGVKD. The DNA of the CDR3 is TGTGCCATCAGTCCCACAGGGGGAATCTCTGGCTATGGCTACACCTTC. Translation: CAISPTGGISGYGYTF.

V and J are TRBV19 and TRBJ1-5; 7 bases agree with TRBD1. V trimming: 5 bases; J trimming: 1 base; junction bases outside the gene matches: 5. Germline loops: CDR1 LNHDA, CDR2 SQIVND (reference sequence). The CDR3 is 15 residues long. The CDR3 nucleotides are TGTGCCAGTAGTGTGGGACAGTTCAGCAATCAGCCCCAGCATTTT. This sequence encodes CASSVGQFSNQPQHF.

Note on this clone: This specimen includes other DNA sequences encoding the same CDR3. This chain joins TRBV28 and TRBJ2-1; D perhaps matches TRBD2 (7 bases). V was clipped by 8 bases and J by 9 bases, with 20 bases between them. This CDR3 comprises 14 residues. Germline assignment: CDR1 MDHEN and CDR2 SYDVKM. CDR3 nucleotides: TGTGCCAGCTCGTTAAGGGGGGGGTCGGGTGAGCAGTTCTTC. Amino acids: CASSLRGGSGEQFF.

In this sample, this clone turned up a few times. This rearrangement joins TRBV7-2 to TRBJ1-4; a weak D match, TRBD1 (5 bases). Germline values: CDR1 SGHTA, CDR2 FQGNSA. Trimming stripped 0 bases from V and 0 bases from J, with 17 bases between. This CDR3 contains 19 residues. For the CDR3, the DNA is TGTGCCAGCAGCTTAGCGGGGGGAAGGGCCTTTGCAACTAATGAAAAACTGTTTTTT. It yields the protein CASSLAGGRAFATNEKLFF.

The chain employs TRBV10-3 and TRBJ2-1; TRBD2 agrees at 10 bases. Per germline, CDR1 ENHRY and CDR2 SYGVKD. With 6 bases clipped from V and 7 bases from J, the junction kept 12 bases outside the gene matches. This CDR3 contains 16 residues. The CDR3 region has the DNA TGTGCCATCAGCCCGGCTAGCGGGAGTATTTATAATGAGCAGTTCTTC. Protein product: CAISPASGSIYNEQFF.

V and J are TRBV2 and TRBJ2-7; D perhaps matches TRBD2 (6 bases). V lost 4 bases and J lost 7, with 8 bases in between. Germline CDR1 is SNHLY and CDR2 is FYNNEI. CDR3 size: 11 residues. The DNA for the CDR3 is TGTGCCAGCAGTGTGGCGGGAGAGCAGTACTTC. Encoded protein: CASSVAGEQYF.

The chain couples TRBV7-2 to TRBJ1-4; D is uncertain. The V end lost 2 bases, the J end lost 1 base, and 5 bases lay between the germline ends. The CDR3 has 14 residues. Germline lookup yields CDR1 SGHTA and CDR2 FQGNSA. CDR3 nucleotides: TGTGCCAGCAGCTTACGGGGAACTAATGAAAAACTGTTTTTT. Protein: CASSLRGTNEKLFF. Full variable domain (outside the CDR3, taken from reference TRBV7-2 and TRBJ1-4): GAGVSQSPSNKVTEKGKDVELRCDPISGHTALYWYRQSLGQGLEFLIYFQGNSAPDKSGLPSDRFSAERTGGSVSTLTIQRTQQEDSAVYLCASSLRGTNEKLFFGSGTQLSVL.

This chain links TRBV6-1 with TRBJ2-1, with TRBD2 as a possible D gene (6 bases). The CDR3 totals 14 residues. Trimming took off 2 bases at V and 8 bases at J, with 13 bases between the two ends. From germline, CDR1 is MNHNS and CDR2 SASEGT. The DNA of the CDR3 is TGTGCCAGCAGTGAATTGCGGGGCGTCGATGAGCAGTTCTTC. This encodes CASSELRGVDEQFF.

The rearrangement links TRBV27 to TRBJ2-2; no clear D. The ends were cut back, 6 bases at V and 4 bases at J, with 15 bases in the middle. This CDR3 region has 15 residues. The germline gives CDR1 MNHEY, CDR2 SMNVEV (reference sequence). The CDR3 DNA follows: TGTGCCAGCAGATACTGGATCCGGGTCACCGGGGAGCTGTTTTTT. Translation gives CASRYWIRVTGELFF.

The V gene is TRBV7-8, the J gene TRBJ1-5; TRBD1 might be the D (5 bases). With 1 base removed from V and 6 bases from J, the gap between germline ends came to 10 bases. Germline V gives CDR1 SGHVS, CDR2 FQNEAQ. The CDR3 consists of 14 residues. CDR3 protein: CASSLGWGGQPQHF. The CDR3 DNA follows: TGTGCCAGCAGCTTAGGTTGGGGGGGTCAGCCCCAGCATTTT.

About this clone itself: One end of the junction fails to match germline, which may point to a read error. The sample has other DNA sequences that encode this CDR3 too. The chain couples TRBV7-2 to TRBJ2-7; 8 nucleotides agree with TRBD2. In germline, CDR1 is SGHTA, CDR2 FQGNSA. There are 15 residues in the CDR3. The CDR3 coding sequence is TGTGCCAGCAGCCGGTCTAGCGGGTACTCCTACGAGCAGTATTTC. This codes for CASSRSSGYSYEQYF.

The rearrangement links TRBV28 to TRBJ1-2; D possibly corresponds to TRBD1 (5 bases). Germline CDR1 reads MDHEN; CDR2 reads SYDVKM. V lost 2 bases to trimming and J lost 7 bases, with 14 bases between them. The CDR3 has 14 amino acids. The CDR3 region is CASSLLGSGGGYTF. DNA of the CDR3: TGTGCCAGCAGTTTACTGGGTTCGGGGGGTGGCTACACCTTC.

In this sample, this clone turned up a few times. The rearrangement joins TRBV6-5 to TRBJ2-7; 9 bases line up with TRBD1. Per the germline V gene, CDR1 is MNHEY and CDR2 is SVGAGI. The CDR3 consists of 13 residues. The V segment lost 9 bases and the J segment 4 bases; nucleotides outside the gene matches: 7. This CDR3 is CASIPGQGYEQYF. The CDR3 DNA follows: TGTGCCAGTATACCGGGACAGGGTTACGAGCAGTACTTC.

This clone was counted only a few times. CDR3 residues: CASSYLIRPGLESYNEQFF. The CDR3 DNA reads TGTGCCAGCAGTTACTTAATTAGGCCGGGACTAGAAAGCTACAATGAGCAGTTCTTC. The chain joins TRBV6-2 or TRBV6-3 to TRBJ2-1; 8 bases agree with TRBD2. The germline V gene has CDR1 MNHEY and CDR2 SVGEGT. Trimming at V came to 1 base and at J to 3 bases, leaving 14 bases not matched to a gene. The CDR3 spans 19 residues.

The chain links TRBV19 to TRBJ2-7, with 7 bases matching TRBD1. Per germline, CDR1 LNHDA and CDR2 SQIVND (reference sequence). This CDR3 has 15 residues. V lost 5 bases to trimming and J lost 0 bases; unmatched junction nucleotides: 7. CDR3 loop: CASSPRQGPSYEQYF. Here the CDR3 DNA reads TGTGCCAGTAGTCCAAGACAGGGCCCCTCCTACGAGCAGTACTTC.

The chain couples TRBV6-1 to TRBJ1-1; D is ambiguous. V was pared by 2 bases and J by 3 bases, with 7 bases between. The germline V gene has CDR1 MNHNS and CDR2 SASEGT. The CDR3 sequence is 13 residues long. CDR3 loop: CASSETADTEAFF. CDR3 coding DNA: TGTGCCAGCAGTGAAACGGCGGACACTGAAGCTTTCTTT.

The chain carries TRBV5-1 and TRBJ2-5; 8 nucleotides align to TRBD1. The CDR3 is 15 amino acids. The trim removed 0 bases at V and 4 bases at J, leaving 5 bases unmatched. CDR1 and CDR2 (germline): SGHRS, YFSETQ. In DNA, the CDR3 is TGCGCCAGCAGCTTGGCGGGAGACAGGGGAGAGACCCAGTACTTC. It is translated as CASSLAGDRGETQYF.

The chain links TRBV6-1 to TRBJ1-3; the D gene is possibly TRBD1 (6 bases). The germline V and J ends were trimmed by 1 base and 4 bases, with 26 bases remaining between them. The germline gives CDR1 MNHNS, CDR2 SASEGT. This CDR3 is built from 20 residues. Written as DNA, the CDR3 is TGTGCCAGCAGTGAAGTGAGGATCTCGTGGGCGGGGGCTGGAGGAAACACCATATATTTT. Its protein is CASSEVRISWAGAGGNTIYF.